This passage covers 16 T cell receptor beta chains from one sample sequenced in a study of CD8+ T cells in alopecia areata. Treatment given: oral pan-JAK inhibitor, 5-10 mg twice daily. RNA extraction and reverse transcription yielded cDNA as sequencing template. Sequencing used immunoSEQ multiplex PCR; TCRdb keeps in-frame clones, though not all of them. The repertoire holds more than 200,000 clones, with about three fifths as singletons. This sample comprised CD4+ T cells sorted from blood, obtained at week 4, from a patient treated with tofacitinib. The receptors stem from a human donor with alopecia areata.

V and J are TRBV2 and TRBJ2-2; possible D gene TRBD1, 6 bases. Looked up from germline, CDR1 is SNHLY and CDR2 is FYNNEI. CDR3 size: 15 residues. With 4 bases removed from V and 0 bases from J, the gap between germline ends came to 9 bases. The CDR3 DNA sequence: TGTGCCAGCAGTGGGACAGCCGCGAACACCGGGGAGCTGTTTTTT. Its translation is CASSGTAANTGELFF. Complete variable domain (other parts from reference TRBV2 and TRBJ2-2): EPEVTQTPSHQVTQMGQEVILRCVPISNHLYFYWYRQILGQKVEFLVSFYNNEISEKSEIFDDQFSVERPDGSNFTLKIRSTKLEDSAMYFCASSGTAANTGELFFGEGSRLTVL.

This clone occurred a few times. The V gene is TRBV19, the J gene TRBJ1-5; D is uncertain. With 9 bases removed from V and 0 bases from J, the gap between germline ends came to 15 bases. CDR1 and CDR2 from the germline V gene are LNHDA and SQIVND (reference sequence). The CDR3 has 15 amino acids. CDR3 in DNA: TGTGCCAGCCGGAGGGAGTCCGTTAGCAATCAGCCCCAGCATTTT. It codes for CASRRESVSNQPQHF.

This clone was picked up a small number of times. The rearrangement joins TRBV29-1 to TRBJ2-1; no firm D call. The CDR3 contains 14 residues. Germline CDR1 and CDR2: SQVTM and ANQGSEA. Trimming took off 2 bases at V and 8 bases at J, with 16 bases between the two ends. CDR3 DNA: TGCAGCGTTGAAATGCCGTGGGGTAGAGATGAGCAGTTCTTC. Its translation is CSVEMPWGRDEQFF.

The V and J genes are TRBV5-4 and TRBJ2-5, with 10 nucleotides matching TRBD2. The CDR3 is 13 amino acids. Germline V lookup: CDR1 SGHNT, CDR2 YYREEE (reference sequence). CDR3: CATSGDWGVTQYF. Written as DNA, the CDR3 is TGTGCAACTAGCGGGGACTGGGGGGTGACCCAGTACTTC.

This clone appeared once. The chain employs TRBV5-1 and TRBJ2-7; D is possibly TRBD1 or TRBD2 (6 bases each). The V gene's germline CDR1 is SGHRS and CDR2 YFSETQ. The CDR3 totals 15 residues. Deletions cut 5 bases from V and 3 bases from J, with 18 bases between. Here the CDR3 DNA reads TGCGCCAGCAGGGTAGGGGGGCAGGCTAACTACGAGCAGTACTTC. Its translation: CASRVGGQANYEQYF.

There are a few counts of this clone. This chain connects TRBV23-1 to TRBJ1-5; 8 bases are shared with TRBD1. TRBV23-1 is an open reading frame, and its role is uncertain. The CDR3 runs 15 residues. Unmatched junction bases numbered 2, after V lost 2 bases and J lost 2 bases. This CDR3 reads CASSQRTGRNQPQHF. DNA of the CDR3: TGCGCCAGCAGTCAAAGGACAGGGCGCAATCAGCCCCAGCATTTT.

For the CDR3, the DNA is TGCGCCAGCAGCCAGGGACAGGGTTGGGAAAAACTGTTTTTT. Protein sequence: CASSQGQGWEKLFF. The chain has TRBV4-3 and TRBJ1-4, with 9 bases lining up with TRBD1. Losses at the gene ends were 3 bases for V and 8 bases for J; bases not matched to a gene: 4. The germline V gene encodes CDR1 LGHNA and CDR2 YSLEER. The CDR3 sequence is 14 residues long.

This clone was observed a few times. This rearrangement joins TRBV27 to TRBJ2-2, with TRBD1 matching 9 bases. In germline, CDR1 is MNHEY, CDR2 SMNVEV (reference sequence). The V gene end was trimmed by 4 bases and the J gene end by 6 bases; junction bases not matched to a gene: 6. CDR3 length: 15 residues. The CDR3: CASSSPGQGPGELFF. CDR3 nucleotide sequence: TGTGCCAGCAGTTCGCCCGGACAGGGGCCCGGGGAGCTGTTTTTT.

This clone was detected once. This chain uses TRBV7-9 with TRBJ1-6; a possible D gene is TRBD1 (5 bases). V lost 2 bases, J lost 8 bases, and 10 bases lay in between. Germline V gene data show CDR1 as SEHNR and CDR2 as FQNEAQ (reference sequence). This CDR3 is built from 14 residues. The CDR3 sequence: CASSLPLGDSPLHF. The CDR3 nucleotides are TGTGCCAGCAGCTTACCCCTGGGGGATTCACCCCTCCACTTT. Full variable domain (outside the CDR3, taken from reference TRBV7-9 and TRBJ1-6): DTGVSQNPRHKITKRGQNVTFRCDPISEHNRLYWYRQTLGQGPEFLTYFQNEAQLEKSRLLSDRFSAERPKGSFSTLEIQRTEQGDSAMYLCASSLPLGDSPLHFGNGTRLTVT.

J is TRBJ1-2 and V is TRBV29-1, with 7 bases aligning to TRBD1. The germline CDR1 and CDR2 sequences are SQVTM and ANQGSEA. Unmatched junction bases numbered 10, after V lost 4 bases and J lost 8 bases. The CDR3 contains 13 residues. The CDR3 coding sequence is TGCAGCGTTGGGAGTGGGACAGTTGGGGGCTACACCTTC. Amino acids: CSVGSGTVGGYTF.

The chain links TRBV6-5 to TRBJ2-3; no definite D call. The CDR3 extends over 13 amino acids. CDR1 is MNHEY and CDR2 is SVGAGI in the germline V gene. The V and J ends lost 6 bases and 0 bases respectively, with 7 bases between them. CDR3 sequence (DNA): TGTGCCAGCAGCCCCGTCAGCACAGATACGCAGTATTTT. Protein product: CASSPVSTDTQYF.

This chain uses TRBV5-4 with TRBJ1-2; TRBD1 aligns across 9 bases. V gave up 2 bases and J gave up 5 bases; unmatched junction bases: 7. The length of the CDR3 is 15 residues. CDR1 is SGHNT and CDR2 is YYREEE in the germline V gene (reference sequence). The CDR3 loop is CASSLQGAIQYGYTF. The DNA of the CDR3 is TGTGCCAGCAGCTTACAGGGGGCCATCCAATATGGCTACACCTTC.

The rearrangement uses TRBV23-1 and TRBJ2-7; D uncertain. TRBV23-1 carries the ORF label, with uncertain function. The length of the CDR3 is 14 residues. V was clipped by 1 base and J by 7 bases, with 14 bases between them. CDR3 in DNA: TGCGCCAGCAGTCAATATGGGGTCTTCGGGGAGCAGTACTTC. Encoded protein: CASSQYGVFGEQYF.

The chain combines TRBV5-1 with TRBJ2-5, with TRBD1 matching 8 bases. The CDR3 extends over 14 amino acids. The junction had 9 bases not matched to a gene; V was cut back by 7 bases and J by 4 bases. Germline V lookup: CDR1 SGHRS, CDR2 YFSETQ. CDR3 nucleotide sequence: TGCGCCAGCGGAATGGGACAGGTGGGAGAGACCCAGTACTTC. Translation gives CASGMGQVGETQYF.

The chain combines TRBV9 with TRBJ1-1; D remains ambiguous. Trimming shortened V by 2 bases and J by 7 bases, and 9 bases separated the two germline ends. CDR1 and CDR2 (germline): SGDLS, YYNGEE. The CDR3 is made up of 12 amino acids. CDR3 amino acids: CASSVPRGEAFF. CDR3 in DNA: TGTGCCAGCAGCGTCCCGCGTGGTGAAGCTTTCTTT.

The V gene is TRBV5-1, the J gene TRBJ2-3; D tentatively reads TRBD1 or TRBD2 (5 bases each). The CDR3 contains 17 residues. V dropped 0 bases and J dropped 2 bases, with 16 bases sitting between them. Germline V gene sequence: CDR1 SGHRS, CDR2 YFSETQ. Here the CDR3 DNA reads TGCGCCAGCAGCTTGGTGGGTAGCGTGGGACCCACAGATACGCAGTATTTT. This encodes CASSLVGSVGPTDTQYF.